A selection of T cell receptor beta chains follows, all from one sample in a study of OX40 agonist ivuxolimab in advanced cancers. The table came from immunoSEQ multiplex PCR; TCRdb's copy has only in-frame clones and leaves some out. This sample has roughly 77,000 clones, with 75% to 90% found just once. The sequences come from CD4+ or CD8+ T cells sorted from blood, collected in a trial of the OX40 agonist ivuxolimab. These receptors originate from an adult with an advanced solid tumor such as melanoma, head and neck, liver or kidney cancer. Both conserved end residues are part of each CDR3. A D gene is named only where the DNA matches it firmly. Clone size is given for some rows only: seen once, a few or many times, or a class if the clone is expanded.

v_gene,abundance,j_gene,d_gene,CDR3aa,CDR3nt
TRBV9,once,TRBJ2-3,.,CASSPRTNLDTQYF,TGTGCCAGCAGCCCACGGACTAATCTAGATACGCAGTATTTT
TRBV6-6,once,TRBJ2-7,.,CASSYPPGRPSYEQYF,TGTGCCAGCAGTTACCCCCCAGGCAGACCTTCCTACGAGCAGTACTTC
TRBV5-1,few,TRBJ2-3,TRBD2,CASSERGGRTDTQYF,TGCGCCAGCAGCGAACGGGGGGGCCGGACAGATACGCAGTATTTT
TRBV21-1,once,TRBJ2-4,.,CASSKTPTGDWAKNIQYF,TGTGCCAGCAGCAAAACCCCGACAGGGGATTGGGCCAAAAACATTCAGTACTTC
TRBV28,.,TRBJ1-5,.,CATFNSGQGEKEPQHF,TGTGCCACTTTTAACTCGGGGCAGGGCGAGAAAGAGCCCCAGCATTTT
TRBV5-8,few,TRBJ2-3,.,CASSWGDGTDTQYF,TGTGCCAGCAGCTGGGGGGATGGGACAGATACGCAGTATTTT
TRBV6-1,.,TRBJ2-7,.,CASTGTGTDEQYF,TGTGCCAGCACCGGAACAGGGACTGACGAGCAGTACTTC
TRBV11-3,.,TRBJ1-6,TRBD1,CASSLVGTGHSPLHF,TGTGCCAGCAGCTTAGTCGGGACAGGGCATTCACCCCTCCACTTT
TRBV19,.,TRBJ1-5,.,CASSIFWQSNQPQHF,TGTGCCAGTAGTATTTTCTGGCAGAGCAATCAGCCCCAGCATTTT
TRBV9,.,TRBJ1-4,.,CASSVQSGLGKLFF,TGTGCCAGCAGCGTACAGAGTGGCCTCGGAAAACTGTTTTTT
TRBV9,.,TRBJ1-1,.,CASSVAAGREAFF,TGTGCCAGCAGCGTAGCTGCGGGGCGCGAAGCTTTCTTT
TRBV19,once,TRBJ2-1,TRBD2,CASSIVSGGAYNEQFF,TGTGCCAGTAGTATAGTCTCCGGGGGGGCCTACAATGAGCAGTTCTTC
TRBV19,once,TRBJ2-2,.,CASSIRQELFF,TGTGCCAGTAGTATTAGACAGGAGCTGTTTTTT
TRBV6-1,.,TRBJ2-1,.,CASSAETDNEQFF,TGTGCCAGCAGTGCGGAGACAGACAATGAGCAGTTCTTC
TRBV5-1,.,TRBJ1-6,TRBD1,CASSQDRGYNSPLHF,TGCGCCAGCAGCCAAGACAGGGGATATAATTCACCCCTCCACTTT
TRBV6-5,.,TRBJ1-1,TRBD1,CASSYWTGGEDTEAFF,TGTGCCAGCAGTTACTGGACAGGGGGCGAGGACACTGAAGCTTTCTTT
TRBV6-5,.,TRBJ1-6,TRBD1,CASSKSGTGDSPLHF,TGTGCCAGCAGTAAGTCCGGGACAGGGGATTCACCCCTCCACTTT
TRBV6-5,.,TRBJ1-2,TRBD1,CASRTGLGMDGYTF,TGTGCCAGCAGGACAGGGTTAGGGATGGATGGCTACACCTTC
TRBV5-1,.,TRBJ1-2,.,CASSDEGGSYTF,TGCGCCAGCAGCGATGAGGGGGGAAGCTACACCTTC
TRBV7-9,.,TRBJ1-1,.,CASEAMNTEAFF,TGTGCCAGCGAGGCCATGAACACTGAAGCTTTCTTT
TRBV7-3,once,TRBJ2-1,TRBD2,CASSRSGGTSYNEQFF,TGTGCCAGCAGTCGAAGCGGGGGGACCTCCTACAATGAGCAGTTCTTC
TRBV7-2,.,TRBJ2-5,.,CASSSIGQIPLETQYF,TGTGCCAGCAGCTCTATAGGGCAGATTCCTTTGGAGACCCAGTACTTC
TRBV18,.,TRBJ1-2,TRBD1,CASSLQGHNYGYTF,TGTGCCAGCTCACTACAGGGGCACAACTATGGCTACACCTTC
TRBV9,.,TRBJ2-1,TRBD2,CASSVQIPSGGNNEQFF,TGTGCCAGCAGCGTTCAGATCCCTAGCGGGGGCAACAATGAGCAGTTCTTC
TRBV5-6,.,TRBJ1-5,.,CASSLGLERGQPQHF,TGTGCCAGCAGCTTGGGTTTGGAGCGGGGACAGCCCCAGCATTTT
TRBV14,.,TRBJ1-6,.,CASSQGRENSPLHF,TGTGCCAGCAGCCAAGGCAGGGAGAATTCACCCCTCCACTTT
TRBV28,.,TRBJ2-3,.,CASRPPGRLTDTQYF,TGTGCCAGCAGACCTCCGGGACGCCTCACAGATACGCAGTATTTT
TRBV20-1,.,TRBJ2-1,.,CSAQAEEQFF,TGCAGTGCCCAGGCGGAGGAGCAGTTCTTC
TRBV7-8,.,TRBJ2-7,.,CASSSSGHSGEQYF,TGTGCCAGCAGCTCCTCGGGACATTCCGGGGAGCAGTACTTC
TRBV29-1,few,TRBJ2-1,.,CSAGSFGGNEQFF,TGCAGCGCGGGCTCGTTCGGTGGCAATGAGCAGTTCTTC
TRBV6-5,.,TRBJ1-2,.,CASSWGRLGGYTF,TGTGCCAGCAGTTGGGGGAGACTTGGTGGCTACACCTTC
TRBV4-3,.,TRBJ2-5,.,CASSLGPGGGETQYF,TGCGCCAGCAGCCTAGGACCCGGGGGTGGAGAGACCCAGTACTTC
TRBV28,few,TRBJ2-3,.,CASSSWGRRTDTQYF,TGTGCCAGCAGTTCGTGGGGCAGGCGGACAGATACGCAGTATTTT
TRBV19,.,TRBJ2-5,.,CASSVGVRETQYF,TGTGCCAGTAGTGTTGGGGTGCGAGAGACCCAGTACTTC
TRBV11-2,.,TRBJ1-1,TRBD1,CASSRDSNTEAFF,TGTGCCAGCAGTCGGGACAGCAACACTGAAGCTTTCTTT
TRBV5-5,.,TRBJ2-1,.,CASSSGEGQPYNEQFF,TGTGCCAGCAGCTCCGGGGAAGGCCAGCCATACAATGAGCAGTTCTTC
TRBV19,.,TRBJ2-5,.,CASSLWLDSQETQYF,TGTGCCAGTAGTCTTTGGTTAGACAGTCAAGAGACCCAGTACTTC
TRBV18,.,TRBJ2-5,.,CASSRDLQETQYF,TGTGCCAGCTCACGGGACTTACAAGAGACCCAGTACTTC
TRBV7-9,few,TRBJ2-7,TRBD1,CASSPGQAWEQYF,TGTGCCAGCAGCCCAGGACAGGCTTGGGAGCAGTACTTC
TRBV7-2,.,TRBJ1-6,.,CASSLGLGDNSPLHF,TGTGCCAGCAGCTTAGGCCTGGGGGATAATTCACCCCTCCACTTT
TRBV6-5,.,TRBJ1-6,.,CASSYSPYSYNSPLHF,TGTGCCAGCAGTTACTCGCCTTACTCCTATAATTCACCCCTCCACTTT
TRBV9,.,TRBJ2-7,.,CASSANAPGRGSYEQYF,TGTGCCAGCAGCGCAAATGCACCGGGCAGGGGATCCTACGAGCAGTACTTC
TRBV7-9,.,TRBJ1-4,TRBD1,CASSPRDRGSEKLFF,TGTGCCAGCAGCCCCCGGGACAGGGGGTCTGAAAAACTGTTTTTT
TRBV10-3,.,TRBJ1-1,.,CAISDGRVDTEAFF,TGTGCCATCAGTGACGGTAGGGTCGATACTGAAGCTTTCTTT
TRBV5-4,few,TRBJ1-2,.,CASSLGGSYGYTF,TGTGCCAGCAGCTTAGGAGGATCCTATGGCTACACCTTC
TRBV10-3,few,TRBJ1-4,.,CAISESLRGGEKLFF,TGTGCCATCAGTGAGTCGTTGAGGGGTGGTGAAAAACTGTTTTTT
TRBV2,many,TRBJ1-6,.,CASSELGVPNSPLHF,TGTGCCAGCAGTGAACTGGGAGTCCCAAATTCACCCCTCCACTTT
TRBV7-2,.,TRBJ2-5,.,CASNLWHQETQYF,TGTGCCAGCAACCTGTGGCACCAAGAGACCCAGTACTTC
TRBV4-2,once,TRBJ2-1,.,CASSGRGGGRNEQFF,TGTGCCAGCAGCGGGAGAGGGGGGGGCCGGAATGAGCAGTTCTTC
TRBV28,.,TRBJ2-7,.,CASSLSGRGRGSYEQYF,TGTGCCAGCAGTTTATCCGGCCGGGGGAGAGGGAGCTACGAGCAGTACTTC
TRBV27,.,TRBJ2-1,.,CASSRKGGGYNEQFF,TGTGCCAGCAGTCGCAAGGGGGGCGGGTACAATGAGCAGTTCTTC
TRBV7-2,.,TRBJ2-3,.,CASSLARNRDTQYF,TGTGCCAGCAGCTTAGCGAGAAATCGTGATACGCAGTATTTT
TRBV6-5,.,TRBJ1-3,TRBD1,CASRGTGVGNTIYF,TGTGCCAGCAGGGGGACAGGGGTAGGAAACACCATATATTTT
TRBV30,few,TRBJ2-7,.,CAWSRGTDASYEQYF,TGTGCCTGGAGTCGCGGGACGGACGCTTCTTACGAGCAGTACTTC
TRBV2,.,TRBJ2-7,.,CASSAMNEQYF,TGTGCCAGCAGCGCCATGAACGAGCAGTACTTC